Listed below are T cell receptor beta chains from one sample, sequenced in a study of human thymus T cells. The table came from immunoSEQ multiplex PCR; TCRdb's copy has only in-frame clones and leaves some out. The sample yields approximately 71,000 clones, 85% to 95% seen once. Sample: thymus tissue. Receptor source: a girl less than two years old with a congenital heart defect but otherwise immunologically healthy. CDR3s include the opening cysteine and the closing phenylalanine or tryptophan. D genes are given only for firm matches. Expanded clones are given a class, and other clones once, few, many or no size at all.

d_gene	v_gene	abundance	j_gene	len	CDR3aa	CDR3nt
TRBD2	TRBV19	-	TRBJ2-1	15	CASSMCGSSYNEQFF	TGTGCCAGTAGTATGTGCGGGAGCTCCTACAATGAGCAGTTCTTC
-	TRBV5-1	-	TRBJ2-7	14	CASSLARRGYEQYF	TGCGCCAGCAGCTTGGCCAGGAGGGGCTACGAGCAGTACTTC
TRBD2	TRBV7-3	-	TRBJ2-3	14	CASSLTSGTDTQYF	TGTGCCAGCAGCTTAACTAGCGGGACAGATACGCAGTATTTT
-	TRBV5-6	-	TRBJ1-3	16	CASSFGGPRSGNTIYF	TGTGCCAGCAGCTTCGGGGGACCACGGTCTGGAAACACCATATATTTT
-	TRBV11-2	-	TRBJ2-3	16	CASSLVGAAGSDTQYF	TGTGCCAGCAGCTTAGTGGGCGCGGCGGGAAGTGATACGCAGTATTTT
-	TRBV29-1	-	TRBJ2-3	17	CSVRENPGLDSTDTQYF	TGCAGCGTTCGAGAAAATCCCGGGCTCGACAGCACAGATACGCAGTATTTT
TRBD2	TRBV5-5	once	TRBJ2-7	14	CASSAGLGSYEQYF	TGTGCCAGCAGCGCTGGACTAGGTTCGTACGAGCAGTACTTC
-	TRBV18	-	TRBJ2-5	12	CASSSTGETQYF	TGTGCCAGCTCTTCAACCGGTGAGACCCAGTACTTC
TRBD1	TRBV7-9	-	TRBJ2-1	15	CASSFRDSNYNEQFF	TGTGCCAGCAGCTTCCGGGACAGTAACTACAATGAGCAGTTCTTC
-	TRBV7-3	-	TRBJ2-1	18	CASSAWGRSRGSYNEQFF	TGTGCCAGCAGCGCTTGGGGGCGTTCGCGTGGCTCCTACAATGAGCAGTTCTTC
-	TRBV6-1	once	TRBJ1-1	15	CASRLPHDQALDAFF	TGTGCCAGCAGGCTCCCTCACGACCAAGCCTTAGACGCTTTCTTT
-	TRBV5-8	-	TRBJ1-1	14	CASSADSTYTEAFF	TGTGCCAGCAGCGCGGACAGCACCTACACTGAAGCTTTCTTT
-	TRBV29-1	-	TRBJ2-1	12	CSTSGEGLSPFF	TGCAGTACCTCCGGGGAAGGACTTTCTCCGTTCTTC
-	TRBV6-5	-	TRBJ1-1	14	CASTDPHAPSRAFF	TGTGCCAGCACCGATCCTCACGCCCCGTCAAGAGCTTTCTTT
-	TRBV18	-	TRBJ2-3	14	CASSHPGTADTQYF	TGTGCCAGCTCCCATCCGGGGACGGCAGATACGCAGTATTTT
TRBD2	TRBV10-1	few	TRBJ2-7	17	CASSGLAGGGGVYEQYF	TGCGCCAGCAGCGGACTAGCGGGAGGAGGGGGAGTCTACGAGCAGTACTTC
-	TRBV27	-	TRBJ2-5	11	CASRAGETQYF	TGTGCCAGCAGGGCCGGGGAGACCCAGTACTTC
-	TRBV18	-	TRBJ2-6	13	CASSPTGANVLTF	TGTGCCAGCTCACCAACTGGGGCCAACGTCCTGACTTTC
-	TRBV5-8	-	TRBJ2-3	14	CARAPAESTDTQYF	TGTGCCAGAGCCCCAGCGGAGAGCACAGATACGCAGTATTTT
-	TRBV4-2	-	TRBJ1-2	15	CASSQEPKENYGYTF	TGTGCCAGCAGCCAAGAACCGAAAGAAAACTATGGCTACACCTTC
-	TRBV5-5	-	TRBJ1-1	16	CASSSTISKGVGEAFF	TGTGCCAGCAGCTCCACAATCTCAAAGGGGGTCGGGGAAGCTTTCTTT
TRBD1	TRBV2	few	TRBJ1-2	14	CASSQEGQGDGYTF	TGTGCCAGCAGCCAGGAAGGACAGGGGGATGGCTACACCTTC
-	TRBV4-2	-	TRBJ2-1	17	CASSQDSLRSYNNEQFF	TGTGCCAGCAGCCAAGATAGCCTCAGGTCGTATAACAATGAGCAGTTCTTC
TRBD1	TRBV9	-	TRBJ2-3	15	CASMPGTGAGDTQYF	TGTGCCAGCATGCCCGGGACAGGGGCGGGAGATACGCAGTATTTT
-	TRBV12-5	-	TRBJ1-4	17	CASGLADRTYTNEKLFF	TGTGCTAGTGGTTTGGCTGACAGGACCTACACAAATGAAAAACTGTTTTTT
-	TRBV7-2	-	TRBJ2-7	15	CASSSPGPSSYEQYF	TGTGCCAGCAGCTCACCGGGACCTAGTTCGTACGAGCAGTACTTC
-	TRBV7-2	-	TRBJ2-7	15	CASSSRGTRRKEQYF	TGTGCCAGCAGCTCCAGGGGGACTAGAAGAAAAGAGCAGTACTTC
TRBD1	TRBV2	few	TRBJ1-2	14	CASSGPANRGGYTF	TGTGCCAGCAGTGGCCCGGCGAACAGGGGCGGCTACACCTTC
-	TRBV5-6	few	TRBJ1-1	14	CASSFWQMNTEAFF	TGTGCCAGCAGCTTTTGGCAGATGAACACTGAAGCTTTCTTT
-	TRBV25-1	-	TRBJ1-1	17	CASSGNNDPTSPSEAFF	TGTGCCAGCAGTGGGAATAATGATCCGACATCCCCCTCAGAAGCTTTCTTT
-	TRBV14	-	TRBJ2-7	11	CASSQDYEQYF	TGTGCCAGCAGCCAAGACTACGAGCAGTACTTC
-	TRBV7-9	once	TRBJ2-7	13	CASSFGVTYEQYF	TGTGCCAGCAGCTTCGGGGTAACCTACGAGCAGTACTTC
-	TRBV27	-	TRBJ1-1	18	CASSLFWLAGGGYTEAFF	TGTGCCAGCAGTTTATTTTGGTTAGCTGGGGGCGGGTACACTGAAGCTTTCTTT
-	TRBV9	-	TRBJ1-2	14	CASSVVPGGYGYTF	TGTGCCAGCAGCGTAGTTCCAGGAGGCTATGGCTACACCTTC
-	TRBV7-9	-	TRBJ2-1	12	CASSLRLGKQFF	TGTGCCAGCAGCTTAAGATTAGGCAAGCAGTTCTTC
TRBD1	TRBV11-2	-	TRBJ1-1	15	CASSLGGTENTEAFF	TGTGCCAGCAGCTTAGGTGGGACAGAGAACACTGAAGCTTTCTTT
TRBD2	TRBV5-1	-	TRBJ2-7	15	CASSLLAGVSYEQYF	TGCGCCAGCAGCTTGCTAGCGGGTGTGTCCTACGAGCAGTACTTC
TRBD1	TRBV5-1	-	TRBJ1-1	16	CASSTGQGAENTEAFF	TGCGCCAGCAGCACCGGACAGGGGGCGGAGAACACTGAAGCTTTCTTT
-	TRBV5-1	-	TRBJ1-1	19	CASSLVSEPRVGRDTEAFF	TGCGCCAGCAGCTTGGTCTCCGAACCAAGGGTAGGGAGGGACACTGAAGCTTTCTTT
-	TRBV6-4	once	TRBJ2-1	16	CASSDRFGFSYNEQFF	TGTGCCAGCAGTGACCGATTTGGTTTTTCCTACAATGAGCAGTTCTTC